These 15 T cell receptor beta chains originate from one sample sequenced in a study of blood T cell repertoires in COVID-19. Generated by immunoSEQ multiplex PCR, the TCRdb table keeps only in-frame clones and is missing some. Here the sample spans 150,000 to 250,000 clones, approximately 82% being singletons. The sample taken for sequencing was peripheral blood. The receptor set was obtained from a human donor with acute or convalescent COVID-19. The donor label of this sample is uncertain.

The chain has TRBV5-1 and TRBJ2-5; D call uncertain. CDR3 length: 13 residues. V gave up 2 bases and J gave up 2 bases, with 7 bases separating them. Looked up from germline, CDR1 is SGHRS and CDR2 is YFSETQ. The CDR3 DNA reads TGCGCCAGCAGCTTACAAATTCAAGAGACCCAGTACTTC. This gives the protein CASSLQIQETQYF.

DNA of the CDR3: TGTGCCAGTAGTATACCCGACAGTTTCGGCTACACCTTC. This encodes CASSIPDSFGYTF. The chain combines TRBV19 with TRBJ1-2; the D gene is possibly TRBD1 (5 bases). This CDR3 is 13 amino acids long. The V end lost 2 bases, the J end lost 8 bases, and 12 bases lay between the germline ends. CDR1 and CDR2 from the germline V gene are LNHDA and SQIVND (reference sequence).

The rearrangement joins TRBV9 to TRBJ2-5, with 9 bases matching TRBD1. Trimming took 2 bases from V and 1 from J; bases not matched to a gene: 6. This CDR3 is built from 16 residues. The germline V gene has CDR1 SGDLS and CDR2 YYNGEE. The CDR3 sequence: CASSVGQGGFQETQYF. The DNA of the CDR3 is TGTGCCAGCAGCGTGGGACAGGGAGGATTCCAAGAGACCCAGTACTTC.

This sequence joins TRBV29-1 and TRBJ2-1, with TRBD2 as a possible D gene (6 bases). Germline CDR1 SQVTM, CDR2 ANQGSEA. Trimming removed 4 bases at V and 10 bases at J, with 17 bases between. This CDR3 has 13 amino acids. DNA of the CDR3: TGCAGCGTTGGCTGGGACTCCCTCAGGGAGCAGTTCTTC. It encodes CSVGWDSLREQFF.

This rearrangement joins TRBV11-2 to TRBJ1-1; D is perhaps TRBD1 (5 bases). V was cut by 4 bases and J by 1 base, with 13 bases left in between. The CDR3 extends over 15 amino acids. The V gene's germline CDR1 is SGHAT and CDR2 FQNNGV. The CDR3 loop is CASSSTSGGNTEAFF. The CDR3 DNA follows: TGTGCCAGCAGCTCCACCTCCGGGGGGAACACTGAAGCTTTCTTT.

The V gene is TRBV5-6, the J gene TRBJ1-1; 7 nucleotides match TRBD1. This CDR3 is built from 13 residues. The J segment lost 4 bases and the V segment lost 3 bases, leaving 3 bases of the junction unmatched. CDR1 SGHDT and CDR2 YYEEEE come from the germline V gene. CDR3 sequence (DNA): TGTGCCAGCAGCTACCAGGGGGTCACTGAAGCTTTCTTT. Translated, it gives CASSYQGVTEAFF.

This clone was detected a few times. The CDR3 coding sequence is TGTGCCAGCAACCCTTTCAGCGGGACTGGCACAGATACGCAGTATTTT. Amino acids: CASNPFSGTGTDTQYF. This chain connects TRBV28 to TRBJ2-3; 7 nucleotides agree with TRBD2. The CDR3 is made up of 16 amino acids. Per germline, CDR1 MDHEN and CDR2 SYDVKM. The ends lost 7 bases at V and 1 base at J; junction bases unmatched: 11.

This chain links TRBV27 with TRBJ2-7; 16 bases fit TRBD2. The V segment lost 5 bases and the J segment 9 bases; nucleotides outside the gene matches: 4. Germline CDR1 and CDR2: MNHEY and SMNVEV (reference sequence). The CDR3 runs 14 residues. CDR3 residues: CASSPGLAGGLQYF. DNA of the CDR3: TGTGCCAGCAGTCCGGGACTAGCGGGAGGGCTGCAGTACTTC.

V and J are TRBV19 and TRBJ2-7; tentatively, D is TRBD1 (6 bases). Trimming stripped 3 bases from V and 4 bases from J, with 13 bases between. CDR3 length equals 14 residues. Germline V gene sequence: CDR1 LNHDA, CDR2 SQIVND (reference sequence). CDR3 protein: CASSIETGIYEQYF. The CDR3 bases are TGTGCCAGTAGTATCGAGACAGGAATTTACGAGCAGTACTTC.

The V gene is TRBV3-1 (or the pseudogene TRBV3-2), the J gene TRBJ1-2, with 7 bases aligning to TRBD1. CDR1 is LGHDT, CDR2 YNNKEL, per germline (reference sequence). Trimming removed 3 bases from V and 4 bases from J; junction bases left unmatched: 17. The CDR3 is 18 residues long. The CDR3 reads CASSHRRSFPGDSYGYTF. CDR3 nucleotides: TGTGCCAGCAGCCACAGAAGGTCTTTCCCGGGGGACAGCTATGGCTACACCTTC.

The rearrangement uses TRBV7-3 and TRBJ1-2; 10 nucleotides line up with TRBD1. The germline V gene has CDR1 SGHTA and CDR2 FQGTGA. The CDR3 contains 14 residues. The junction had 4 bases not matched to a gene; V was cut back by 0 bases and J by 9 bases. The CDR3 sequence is CASSLTGTGESYTF. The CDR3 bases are TGTGCCAGCAGCTTAACCGGGACAGGGGAAAGCTACACCTTC.

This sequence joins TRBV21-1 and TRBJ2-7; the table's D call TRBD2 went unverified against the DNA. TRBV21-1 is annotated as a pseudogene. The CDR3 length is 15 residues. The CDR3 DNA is TGTGCCAGCAGCTACACGGGACTCTTCACCTACGAGCAGTACTTC. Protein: CASSYTGLFTYEQYF.

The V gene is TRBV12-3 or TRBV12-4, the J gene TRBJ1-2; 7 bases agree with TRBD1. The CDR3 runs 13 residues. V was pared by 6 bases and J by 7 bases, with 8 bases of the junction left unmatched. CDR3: CASSRQGRVGYTF. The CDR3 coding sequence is TGTGCCAGCAGCCGACAGGGTAGGGTTGGCTACACCTTC.

CDR3 bases: TGCGCCAGCAGCCAAGGCTTGGTAGCGGTGGGCTACGAGCAGTACTTC. Its protein is CASSQGLVAVGYEQYF. The chain has TRBV4-1 and TRBJ2-7; a possible D gene is TRBD2 (6 bases). The CDR3 is made up of 16 amino acids. The V gene's germline CDR1 is MGHRA and CDR2 YSYEKL. V shed 1 base and J shed 3 bases, with 16 bases lying between them.

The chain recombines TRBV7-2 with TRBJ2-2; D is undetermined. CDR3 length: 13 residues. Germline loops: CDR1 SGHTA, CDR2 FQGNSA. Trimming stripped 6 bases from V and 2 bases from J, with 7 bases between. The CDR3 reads CASSRINTGELFF. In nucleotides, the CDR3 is TGTGCCAGCAGTAGAATTAACACCGGGGAGCTGTTTTTT.